This T cell receptor beta chain was retrieved from a study of human T cells and chemical hapten exposure. TCRdb processed the RACE reads anew with MiXCR; each CDR3 protein has one entry. Here the sample spans about 84,000 distinct CDR3 sequences, approximately 10% being singletons. Time point given: patch test 3, about 24 weeks after DPC sensitization. Regarding treatment: therapeutic diphenylcyclopropenone sensitization with weekly scalp DPC. Every donor had alopecia and was 18 to 70 years old; all were suitable for DPC. This clonotype was seen repeatedly, ten times or more. Germline loops: CDR1 SGHRS, CDR2 YFSETQ. This CDR3 has 15 residues. V was pared by 0 bases and J by 2 bases, with 11 bases between.

The starting material was whole blood, obtained in connection with sensitization to the hapten diphenylcyclopropenone (DPC). The V gene is TRBV5-1, the J gene TRBJ2-5; the D gene could be TRBD1 or TRBD2 (6 bases each). The source is a woman aged 45-59 years with alopecia areata. Some clones in this sample may be carry-over from other donors' samples. CDR3 residues: CASSLGRGLQETQYF. The CDR3 DNA is TGCGCCAGCAGCTTGGGCCGGGGGCTACAAGAGACCCAGTACTTC.